A selection of T cell receptor beta chains follows, all from one sample in a study of blood T cell repertoires in COVID-19. Here immunoSEQ multiplex PCR was the method, and the copy in TCRdb shows in-frame clones only, minus some. Here the sample spans 260,000 or so clones, approximately 86% being singletons. Sequencing input: peripheral blood. These TCRs come from a human donor in a cohort sampled during active COVID-19. CDR3s include the opening cysteine and the closing phenylalanine or tryptophan. The D gene is left open where the match is weak. Clone size appears in some rows only: once, few, many, or a class for an expanded clone.

D gene,V gene,clone size,J gene,CDR3 protein,CDR3 DNA
TRBD2,TRBV27,.,TRBJ2-7,CASSPGTSGRGEQYF,TGTGCCAGCAGCCCCGGGACTAGCGGGAGAGGCGAGCAGTACTTC
.,TRBV4-1,.,TRBJ1-5,CASSQDRFRERQGNQPQHF,TGCGCCAGCAGCCAAGATCGGTTTAGGGAGAGACAGGGCAATCAGCCCCAGCATTTT
.,TRBV4-1,.,TRBJ2-7,CASSQVFGESREQYF,TGCGCCAGCAGCCAAGTCTTCGGGGAGTCTCGCGAGCAGTACTTC
.,TRBV19,.,TRBJ1-5,CASSIPGIQPQHF,TGTGCCAGTAGTATCCCGGGAATCCAGCCCCAGCATTTT
TRBD1,TRBV30,.,TRBJ1-1,CAWNTYNRGRVVTEAFF,TGTGCCTGGAACACATACAACAGGGGGCGAGTTGTCACTGAAGCTTTCTTT
TRBD1,TRBV5-1,.,TRBJ2-2,CASSPRGGTGNIGELFF,TGCGCCAGCAGCCCCCGAGGCGGGACAGGGAATATCGGGGAGCTGTTTTTT
.,TRBV5-1,.,TRBJ1-2,CASSLSGGEGYGYTF,TGCGCCAGCAGCCTTTCGGGGGGGGAAGGCTATGGCTACACCTTC
.,TRBV5-3,.,TRBJ1-1,CARSLSKVQGSVNTEAFF,TGTGCCAGAAGCTTGTCAAAGGTGCAGGGGTCGGTGAACACTGAAGCTTTCTTT
.,TRBV6-2/TRBV6-3,.,TRBJ1-2,CASSYDNNYGYTF,TGTGCCAGCAGTTACGACAATAACTATGGCTACACCTTC
.,TRBV19,.,TRBJ1-1,CASHNAPPNTEAFF,TGTGCCAGCCACAACGCCCCCCCGAACACTGAAGCTTTCTTT
.,TRBV3-1/TRBV3-2,.,TRBJ2-5,CASKMNRANEETQYF,TGTGCCAGCAAGATGAACAGGGCTAACGAGGAGACCCAGTACTTC
TRBD1,TRBV3-1/TRBV3-2,.,TRBJ1-3,CASSLQTGGGNTIYF,TGTGCCAGCAGCCTTCAGACAGGGGGCGGAAACACCATATATTTT
.,TRBV11-2,.,TRBJ1-5,CASSHLQDSNQPQHF,TGTGCCAGTTCCCATTTACAGGACAGCAATCAGCCCCAGCATTTT
.,TRBV7-6,.,TRBJ2-7,CASSLEAENYEQYF,TGTGCCAGCAGCTTAGAGGCGGAAAACTACGAGCAGTACTTC
TRBD2,TRBV9,.,TRBJ2-1,CASSVVPPTAGGNNEQFF,TGTGCCAGCAGCGTAGTACCCCCGACAGCGGGAGGAAACAATGAGCAGTTCTTC
.,TRBV19,.,TRBJ1-1,CASSIDRDTEAFF,TGTGCCAGTAGTATAGATCGAGACACTGAAGCTTTCTTT
.,TRBV5-6,.,TRBJ1-1,CASSLERSNTEAFF,TGTGCCAGCAGCTTGGAACGGTCGAACACTGAAGCTTTCTTT
TRBD2,TRBV6-2/TRBV6-3,.,TRBJ2-7,CASSRPGLATTEQYF,TGTGCCAGCAGTAGACCGGGACTAGCGACAACCGAGCAGTACTTC
.,TRBV9,once,TRBJ1-3,CASSVEDSSGNTIYF,TGTGCCAGCAGCGTAGAGGACAGCTCTGGAAACACCATATATTTT
.,TRBV5-1,.,TRBJ1-4,CASSLDLGQRNEKLFF,TGCGCCAGCAGCTTGGATTTGGGACAAAGGAATGAAAAACTGTTTTTT
.,TRBV9,.,TRBJ2-2,CASSVVGQSNTGELFF,TGTGCCAGCAGCGTAGTTGGACAGTCGAACACCGGGGAGCTGTTTTTT
TRBD2,TRBV2,.,TRBJ2-1,CASRASGGSSYNEQFF,TGTGCCAGCAGGGCGAGCGGGGGGAGCTCCTACAATGAGCAGTTCTTC
.,TRBV15,.,TRBJ1-2,CATSRDRGSGYTF,TGTGCCACCAGCAGAGATCGGGGTTCCGGCTACACCTTC
.,TRBV28,.,TRBJ1-6,CASRPDGSPLHF,TGTGCCAGCAGGCCCGACGGGTCACCCCTCCACTTT
.,TRBV10-2,once,TRBJ1-1,CASSGDAPGHTSRLEAFF,TGCGCCAGCAGTGGGGATGCCCCGGGACACACCTCACGACTTGAAGCTTTCTTT
.,TRBV5-1,.,TRBJ2-7,CASSPRPSSNQDF,TGCGCCAGCAGCCCACGGCCCTCGTCGAATCAGGACTTC
.,TRBV15,.,TRBJ2-1,CATSRGSTGLGYEQFF,TGTGCCACCAGCAGAGGTTCGACGGGTCTCGGTTATGAGCAGTTCTTC
.,TRBV9,.,TRBJ1-5,CASSVGGAGNQPQHF,TGTGCCAGCAGCGTGGGGGGAGCGGGCAATCAGCCCCAGCATTTT
.,TRBV20-1,few,TRBJ1-5,CSARVRQPQHF,TGCAGTGCTAGAGTGAGACAGCCCCAGCATTTT
.,TRBV9,.,TRBJ2-1,CASSVAGVDNEQFF,TGTGCCAGCAGCGTAGCAGGTGTAGACAATGAGCAGTTCTTC
TRBD1,TRBV5-6,.,TRBJ1-1,CASSRQGAWRTEAFF,TGTGCCAGCAGCCGACAGGGGGCATGGCGGACTGAAGCTTTCTTT
.,TRBV10-2,.,TRBJ2-7,CASSPRDEQYF,TGCGCCAGCAGCCCCCGTGACGAGCAGTACTTC
TRBD1,TRBV11-2,.,TRBJ1-3,CASSAIFKGQGNTIYF,TGTGCCAGCAGCGCTATCTTTAAGGGACAGGGAAACACCATATATTTT
TRBD2,TRBV6-1,.,TRBJ2-3,CASSETSPSGDTQYF,TGTGCCAGCAGTGAGACTAGCCCTAGCGGAGATACGCAGTATTTT
.,TRBV5-6,.,TRBJ1-2,CASSFTGILYGYTF,TGTGCCAGCAGCTTTACAGGGATCCTATATGGCTACACCTTC
TRBD2,TRBV4-2,few,TRBJ2-7,CASSQVGGRPDEQYF,TGTGCCAGCAGCCAAGTGGGCGGGAGGCCCGACGAGCAGTACTTC
TRBD1,TRBV7-6,.,TRBJ2-7,CASSLVSGTGSYEQYF,TGTGCCAGCAGCTTAGTATCCGGGACAGGGTCCTACGAGCAGTACTTC